The clone carrying this T cell receptor beta chain has only a few counts. Indicated time point: patch test 2, 6 weeks after DPC sensitization. Treatment reported: therapeutic diphenylcyclopropenone sensitization with weekly scalp DPC. With 3 bases removed from V and 15 bases from J, the gap between germline ends came to 14 bases. The CDR3 is 12 amino acids. Methods used by the authors: Ranging from about 20,000 to 690,600, TCR counts per sample had a median value of approximately 97,000. Via MiXCR, TCRdb re-called the RACE reads, giving one row per CDR3 protein. TCRdb's processing, not the authors' own work, is the source of the V and J calls. The sample has approximately 350,000 distinct CDR3 sequences, about 6% seen once. The data were taken from a study of human T cells and chemical hapten exposure.

The J gene is TRBJ1-4, the V gene TRBV12-3 or TRBV12-4; D unclear. This receptor was taken from a woman aged 18-29 years with alopecia areata. Some clones in this sample may be carry-over from other donors' samples. The sequencing here drew on whole blood, taken in connection with sensitization to the hapten diphenylcyclopropenone (DPC). CDR3 in amino acids: CASSLGRARVFF. For the CDR3, the DNA is TGTGCCAGCAGTTTGGGTCGCGCAAGGGTGTTTTTT.